This T cell receptor (beta chain) was recorded in a study of blood T cell dynamics during melanoma immunotherapy. Time point in this sample: pre-treatment baseline. Response was assessed by RECIST 1.1 at 12 weeks, except a couple of rapid progressors. This CDR3 spans 15 amino acids. Trimming removed 2 bases from V and 4 bases from J; junction bases left unmatched: 4. Germline CDR1 SGHTA, CDR2 FQGTGA. The data were produced by immunoSEQ multiplex PCR, yet TCRdb's version contains in-frame clones alone and is incomplete. The sample has 10,000 or so clones; 70% to 90% are singletons. The chain couples TRBV7-3 to TRBJ2-1; 8 bases align to TRBD2. This clonotype originated in a human donor with melanoma. This specimen was blood, taken from a patient treated with checkpoint blockade. The CDR3: CASSLGAGAYNEQFF. For the CDR3, the DNA is TGTGCCAGCAGCTTAGGAGCGGGGGCGTACAATGAGCAGTTCTTC.